This TCR beta chain was observed in a study of blood T cell repertoires in COVID-19. Study overall: The United States, Italy and Spain provided the acute and convalescent COVID-19 samples. In each case, the material was cDNA or gDNA derived from T cells, B-cell-depleted T cells, or PBMCs.

Original handling: It was from reference gene primer amplification that nucleated cell counts were estimated. Sequenced by immunoSEQ multiplex PCR; TCRdb stores in-frame clones only, minus some. Clone size and the V and J calls come from that table; the DNA yielded D and trimming. The sample contains 250,000 to 300,000 clones, around 85% of which appear only once. The germline V gene has CDR1 KGHSH and CDR2 LQKENI. The CDR3 contains 15 residues. The V end lost 2 bases, the J end lost 0 bases, and 11 bases lay between the germline ends. The rearrangement links TRBV18 to TRBJ2-7; D is undetermined. The sequenced material came from peripheral blood. The sequence came from a man in his fifties or sixties with active or convalescent COVID-19. This chain's CDR3 is CASSPGSGSSYEQYF. The CDR3 nucleotides are TGTGCCAGCTCACCAGGATCAGGAAGCTCCTACGAGCAGTACTTC.